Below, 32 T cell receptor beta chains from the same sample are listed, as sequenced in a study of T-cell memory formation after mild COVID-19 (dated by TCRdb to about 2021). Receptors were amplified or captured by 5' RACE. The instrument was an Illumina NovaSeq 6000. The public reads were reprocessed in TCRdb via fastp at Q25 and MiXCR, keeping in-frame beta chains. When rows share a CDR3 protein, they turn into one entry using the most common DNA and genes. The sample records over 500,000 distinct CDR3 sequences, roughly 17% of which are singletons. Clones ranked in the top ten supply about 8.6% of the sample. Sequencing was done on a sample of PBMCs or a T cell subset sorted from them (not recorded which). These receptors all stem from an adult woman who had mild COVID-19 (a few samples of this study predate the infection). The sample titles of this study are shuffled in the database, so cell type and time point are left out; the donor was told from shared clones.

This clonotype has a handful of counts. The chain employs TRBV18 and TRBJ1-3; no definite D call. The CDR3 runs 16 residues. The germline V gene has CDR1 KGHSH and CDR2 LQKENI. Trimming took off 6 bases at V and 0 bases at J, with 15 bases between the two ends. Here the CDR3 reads CASSPGPPLSGNTIYF. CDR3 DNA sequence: TGTGCCAGCTCCCCCGGCCCTCCCCTCTCTGGAAACACCATATATTTT.

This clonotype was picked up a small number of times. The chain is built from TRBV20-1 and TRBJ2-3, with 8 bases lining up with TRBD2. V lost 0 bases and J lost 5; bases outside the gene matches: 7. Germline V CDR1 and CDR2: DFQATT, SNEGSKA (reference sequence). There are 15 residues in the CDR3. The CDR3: CSARDPAGAGDTQYF. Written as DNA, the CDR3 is TGCAGTGCTAGAGACCCAGCGGGAGCCGGAGATACGCAGTATTTT.

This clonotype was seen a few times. The CDR3 DNA reads as TGCGCCAGCAGCTTCGAAGCGGGAGGATCCTACGAGCAGTACTTC. Protein: CASSFEAGGSYEQYF. J is TRBJ2-7 and V is TRBV5-1; the match to TRBD2 covers 9 bases. From germline, CDR1 is SGHRS and CDR2 YFSETQ. The CDR3 totals 15 residues. V lost 2 bases, J lost 1 base, and 4 bases stayed unmatched.

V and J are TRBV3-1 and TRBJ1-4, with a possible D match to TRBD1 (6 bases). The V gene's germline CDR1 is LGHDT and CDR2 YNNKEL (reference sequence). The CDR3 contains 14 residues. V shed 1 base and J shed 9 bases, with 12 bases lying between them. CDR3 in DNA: TGTGCCAGCAGCCAAGGGACAGCGAATCAAAAACTGTTTTTT. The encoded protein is CASSQGTANQKLFF.

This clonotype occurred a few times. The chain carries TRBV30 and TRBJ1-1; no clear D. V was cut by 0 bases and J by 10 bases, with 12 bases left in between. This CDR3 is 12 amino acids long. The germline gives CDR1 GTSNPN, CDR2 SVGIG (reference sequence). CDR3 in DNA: TGTGCCTGGAGTGTCCCATCGGTGGGAGCTTTCTTT. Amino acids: CAWSVPSVGAFF.

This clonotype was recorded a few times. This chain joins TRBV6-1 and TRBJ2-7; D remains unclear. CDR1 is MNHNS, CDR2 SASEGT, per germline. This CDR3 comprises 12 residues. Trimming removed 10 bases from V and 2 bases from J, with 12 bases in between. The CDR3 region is CATTDPTYEQYF. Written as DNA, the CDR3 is TGTGCCACAACGGACCCCACCTACGAGCAGTACTTC.

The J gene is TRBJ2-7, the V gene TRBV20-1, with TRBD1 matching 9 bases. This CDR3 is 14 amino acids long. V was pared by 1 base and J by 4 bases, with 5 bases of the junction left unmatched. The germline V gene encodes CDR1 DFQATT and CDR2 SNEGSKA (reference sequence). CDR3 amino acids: CSARGRGQGYEQYF. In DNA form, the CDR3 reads TGCAGTGCTAGAGGTCGCGGACAGGGGTACGAGCAGTACTTC.

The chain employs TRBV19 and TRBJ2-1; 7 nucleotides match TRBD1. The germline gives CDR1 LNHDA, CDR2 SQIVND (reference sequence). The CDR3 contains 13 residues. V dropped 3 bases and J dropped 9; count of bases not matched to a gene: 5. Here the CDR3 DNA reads TGTGCCAGTAGTATCGACAGGGCGGCTGAGCAGTTCTTC. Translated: CASSIDRAAEQFF.

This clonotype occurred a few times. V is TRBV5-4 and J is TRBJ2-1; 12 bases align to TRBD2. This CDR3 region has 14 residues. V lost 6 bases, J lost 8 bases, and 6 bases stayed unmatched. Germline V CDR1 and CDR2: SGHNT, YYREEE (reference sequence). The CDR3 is CASTGLAGGHEQFF. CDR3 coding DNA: TGTGCCAGCACGGGCCTAGCGGGGGGGCATGAGCAGTTCTTC.

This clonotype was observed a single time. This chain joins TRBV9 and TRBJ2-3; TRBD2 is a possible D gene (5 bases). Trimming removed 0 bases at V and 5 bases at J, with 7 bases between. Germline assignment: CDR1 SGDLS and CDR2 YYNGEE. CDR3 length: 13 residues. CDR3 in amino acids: CASSVEDLDTQYF. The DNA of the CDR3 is TGTGCCAGCAGCGTAGAGGACTTAGATACGCAGTATTTT.

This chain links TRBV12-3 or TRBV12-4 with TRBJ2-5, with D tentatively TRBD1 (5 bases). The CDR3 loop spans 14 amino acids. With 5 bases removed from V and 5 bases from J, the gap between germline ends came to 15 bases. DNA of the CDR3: TGTGCCAGCAGTCAGGGCCCTAATCCGGAGACCCAGTACTTC. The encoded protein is CASSQGPNPETQYF.

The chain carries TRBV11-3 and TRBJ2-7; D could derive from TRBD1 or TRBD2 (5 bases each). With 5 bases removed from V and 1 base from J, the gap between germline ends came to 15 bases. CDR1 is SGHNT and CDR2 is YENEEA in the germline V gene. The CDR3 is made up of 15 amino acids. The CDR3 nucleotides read TGTGCCAGCAGCCCCCCTTTGAGGGGTTCCTACGAGCAGTACTTC. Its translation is CASSPPLRGSYEQYF.

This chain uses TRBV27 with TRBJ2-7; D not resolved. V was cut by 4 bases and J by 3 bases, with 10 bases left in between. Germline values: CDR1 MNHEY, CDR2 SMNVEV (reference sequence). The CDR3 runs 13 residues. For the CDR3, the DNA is TGTGCCAGCAGTTCTAGGATTCACTACGAGCAGTACTTC. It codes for CASSSRIHYEQYF.

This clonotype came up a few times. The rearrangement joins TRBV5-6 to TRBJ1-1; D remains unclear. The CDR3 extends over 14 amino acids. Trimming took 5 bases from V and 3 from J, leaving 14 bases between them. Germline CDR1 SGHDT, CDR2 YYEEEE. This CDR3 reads CASRTRDWDTEAFF. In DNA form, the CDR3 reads TGTGCCAGCAGGACGAGGGATTGGGACACTGAAGCTTTCTTT.

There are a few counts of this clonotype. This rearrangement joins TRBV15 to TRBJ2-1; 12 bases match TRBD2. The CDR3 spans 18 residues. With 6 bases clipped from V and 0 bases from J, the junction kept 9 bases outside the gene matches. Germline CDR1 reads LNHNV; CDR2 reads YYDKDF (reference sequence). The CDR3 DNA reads TGTGCCACCAGTAGACTAGCGGGGGCCGTCTCCTCCTACAATGAGCAGTTCTTC. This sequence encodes CATSRLAGAVSSYNEQFF.

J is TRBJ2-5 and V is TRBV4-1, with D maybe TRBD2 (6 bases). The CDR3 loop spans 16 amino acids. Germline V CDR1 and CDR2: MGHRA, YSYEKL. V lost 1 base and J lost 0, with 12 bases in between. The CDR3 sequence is CASSQAGRRNQETQYF. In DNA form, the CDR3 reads TGCGCCAGCAGCCAAGCAGGGAGGAGGAACCAAGAGACCCAGTACTTC.

The CDR3 spells CASSLARVGPDTQYF. In nucleotides, the CDR3 is TGTGCCAGCAGCTTAGCCCGGGTGGGCCCAGATACGCAGTATTTT. The V and J genes are TRBV7-9 and TRBJ2-3, with D uncertain. The CDR3 loop spans 15 amino acids. Germline values: CDR1 SEHNR, CDR2 FQNEAQ (reference sequence). Trimming removed 0 bases at V and 4 bases at J, with 11 bases between.

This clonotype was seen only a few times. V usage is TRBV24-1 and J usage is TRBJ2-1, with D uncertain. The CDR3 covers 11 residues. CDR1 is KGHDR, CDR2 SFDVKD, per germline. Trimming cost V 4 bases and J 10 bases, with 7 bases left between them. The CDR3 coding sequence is TGTGCCACCAGTGACCACGGGGAGCAGTTCTTC. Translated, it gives CATSDHGEQFF.

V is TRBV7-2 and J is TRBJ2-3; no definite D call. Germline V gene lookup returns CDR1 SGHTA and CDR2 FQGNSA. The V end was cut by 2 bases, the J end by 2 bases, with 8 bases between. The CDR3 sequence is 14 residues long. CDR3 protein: CASSLTPNTDTQYF. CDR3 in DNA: TGTGCCAGCAGCTTAACCCCAAACACAGATACGCAGTATTTT.

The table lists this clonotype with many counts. CDR3 nucleotide sequence: TGCGCCAGCAGACTGACAGTAACAGATACGCAGTATTTT. This sequence encodes CASRLTVTDTQYF. The genes are TRBV5-1 and TRBJ2-3; TRBD1 is a possible D gene (5 bases). CDR1 is SGHRS and CDR2 is YFSETQ in the germline V gene. Trimming stripped 5 bases from V and 3 bases from J, with 10 bases between. This CDR3 has 13 amino acids.

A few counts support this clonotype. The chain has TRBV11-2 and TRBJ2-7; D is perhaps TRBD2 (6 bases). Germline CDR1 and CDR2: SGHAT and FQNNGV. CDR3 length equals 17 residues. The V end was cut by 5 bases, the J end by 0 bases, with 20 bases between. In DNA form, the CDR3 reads TGTGCCAGCAGCGAGGGGACCGGAGGGCTGAGCTCCTACGAGCAGTACTTC. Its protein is CASSEGTGGLSSYEQYF.

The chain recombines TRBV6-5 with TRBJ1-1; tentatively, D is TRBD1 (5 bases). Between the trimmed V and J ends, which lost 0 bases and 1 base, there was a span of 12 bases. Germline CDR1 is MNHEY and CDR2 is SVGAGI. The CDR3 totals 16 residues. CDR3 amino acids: CASSYSTLGANTEAFF. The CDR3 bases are TGTGCCAGCAGTTACTCGACTCTCGGGGCGAACACTGAAGCTTTCTTT.

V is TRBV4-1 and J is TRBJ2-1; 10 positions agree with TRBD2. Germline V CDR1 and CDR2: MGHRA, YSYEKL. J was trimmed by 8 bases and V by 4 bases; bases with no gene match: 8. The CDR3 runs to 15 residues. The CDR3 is CASSPSAGGHHEQFF. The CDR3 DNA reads TGCGCCAGCAGCCCGTCAGCGGGGGGGCACCATGAGCAGTTCTTC.

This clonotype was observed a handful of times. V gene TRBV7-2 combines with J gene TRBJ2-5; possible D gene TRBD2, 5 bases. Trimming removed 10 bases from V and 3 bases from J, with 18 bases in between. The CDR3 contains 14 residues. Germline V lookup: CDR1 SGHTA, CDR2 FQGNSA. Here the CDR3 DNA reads TGTGCCACCAAAAGAGGGCTAGTCGAAGAGACCCAGTACTTC. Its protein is CATKRGLVEETQYF.

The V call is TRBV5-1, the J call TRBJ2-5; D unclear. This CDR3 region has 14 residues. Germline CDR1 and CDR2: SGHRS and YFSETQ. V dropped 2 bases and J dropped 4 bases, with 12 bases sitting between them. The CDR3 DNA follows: TGCGCCAGCAGCTTCCAACGGGCTCTAGAGACCCAGTACTTC. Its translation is CASSFQRALETQYF.

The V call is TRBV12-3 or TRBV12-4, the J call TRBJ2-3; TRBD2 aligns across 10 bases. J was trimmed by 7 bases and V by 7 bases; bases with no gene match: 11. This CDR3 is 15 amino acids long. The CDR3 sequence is CASNPGLAERYTQYF. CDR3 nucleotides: TGTGCCAGCAATCCCGGACTAGCGGAGAGGTATACGCAGTATTTT.

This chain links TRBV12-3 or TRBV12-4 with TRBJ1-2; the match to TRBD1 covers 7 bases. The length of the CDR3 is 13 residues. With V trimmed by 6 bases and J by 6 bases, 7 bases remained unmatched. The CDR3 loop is CASSPTGENGYTF. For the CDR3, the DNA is TGTGCCAGCAGCCCTACAGGGGAGAATGGCTACACCTTC.

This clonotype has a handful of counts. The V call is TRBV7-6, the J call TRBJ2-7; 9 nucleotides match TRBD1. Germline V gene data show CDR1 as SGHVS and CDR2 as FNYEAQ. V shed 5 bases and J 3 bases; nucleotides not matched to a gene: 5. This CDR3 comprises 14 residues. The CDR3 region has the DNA TGTGCCAGCAGCCCGGACAGGGGAGGCTACGAGCAGTACTTC. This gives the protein CASSPDRGGYEQYF.

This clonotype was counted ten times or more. CDR3 protein: CASSYRGVATNEKLFF. In nucleotides, the CDR3 is TGTGCCAGCAGTTACCGGGGGGTTGCAACTAATGAAAAACTGTTTTTT. The chain employs TRBV6-5 and TRBJ1-4, with D possibly matching TRBD1 (5 bases). The CDR3 has 16 residues. Germline assignment: CDR1 MNHEY and CDR2 SVGAGI. With 2 bases removed from V and 0 bases from J, the gap between germline ends came to 10 bases.

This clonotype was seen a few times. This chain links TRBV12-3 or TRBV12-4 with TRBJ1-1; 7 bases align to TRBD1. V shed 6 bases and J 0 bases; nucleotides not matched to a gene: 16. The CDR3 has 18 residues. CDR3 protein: CASRAYRGTSGMNTEAFF. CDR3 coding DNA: TGTGCCAGCAGGGCATACAGGGGAACGAGTGGTATGAACACTGAAGCTTTCTTT.

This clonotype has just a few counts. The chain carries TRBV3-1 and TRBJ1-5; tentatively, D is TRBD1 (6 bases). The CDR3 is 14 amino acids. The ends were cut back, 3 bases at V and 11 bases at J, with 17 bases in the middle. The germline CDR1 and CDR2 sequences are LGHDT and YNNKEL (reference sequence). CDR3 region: CASSQGHAGTTQHF. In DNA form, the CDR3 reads TGTGCCAGCAGCCAGGGCCATGCAGGGACAACCCAGCATTTT.

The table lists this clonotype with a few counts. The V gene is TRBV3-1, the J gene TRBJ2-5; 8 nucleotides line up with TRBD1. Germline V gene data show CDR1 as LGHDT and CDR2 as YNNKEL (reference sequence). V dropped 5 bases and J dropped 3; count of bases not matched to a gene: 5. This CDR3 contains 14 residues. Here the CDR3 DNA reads TGTGCCAGCAGCTCCAGGGGGCCCAAAGAGACCCAGTACTTC. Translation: CASSSRGPKETQYF.